The 20 T cell receptor beta chains given below trace back to one sample, sequenced in a study of OX40 agonist ivuxolimab in advanced cancers. Data came from immunoSEQ multiplex PCR; TCRdb stores just in-frame clones and leaves some out. The profile covers nearly 20,000 clones, with roughly 90% appearing a single time and about 15% taken by the ten largest. Here the sequenced sample was CD4+ or CD8+ T cells sorted from blood, taken in a trial of the OX40 agonist ivuxolimab. The receptors come from an adult with an advanced solid tumor such as melanoma, head and neck, liver or kidney cancer.

The V gene is TRBV5-6, the J gene TRBJ1-1; tentatively, D is TRBD1 (6 bases). CDR1 SGHDT and CDR2 YYEEEE come from the germline V gene. The CDR3 has 12 amino acids. Between the trimmed V and J ends, which lost 2 bases and 7 bases, there was a span of 9 bases. The CDR3, as DNA: TGTGCCAGCAGCTTACAGGGATATGAAGCTTTCTTT. As protein: CASSLQGYEAFF.

The chain joins TRBV15 to TRBJ2-2; 8 positions agree with TRBD2. This CDR3 is built from 20 residues. The germline CDR1 and CDR2 sequences are LNHNV and YYDKDF (reference sequence). Trimming cost V 0 bases and J 0 bases; bases outside gene matches: 12. DNA for the CDR3: TGTGCCACCAGCAGAGAATATGGCGTACGCGGGGGGTCGAACACCGGGGAGCTGTTTTTT. Protein: CATSREYGVRGGSNTGELFF. Using reference TRBV15 and TRBJ2-2 for the parts outside the CDR3, the full variable domain is DAMVIQNPRYQVTQFGKPVTLSCSQTLNHNVMYWYQQKSSQAPKLLFHYYDKDFNNEADTPDNFQSRRPNTSFCFLDIRSPGLGDTAMYLCATSREYGVRGGSNTGELFFGEGSRLTVL.

J is TRBJ2-3 and V is TRBV6-5; no reliable D call. This CDR3 region has 12 residues. Trimming removed 6 bases at V and 8 bases at J, with 12 bases between. The germline V gene has CDR1 MNHEY and CDR2 SVGAGI. CDR3 residues: CASRQGSSTQYF. DNA for the CDR3: TGTGCCAGCAGGCAAGGTAGTTCTACGCAGTATTTT.

The V and J genes are TRBV10-3 and TRBJ2-1; possible D gene TRBD2, 6 bases. From germline, CDR1 is ENHRY and CDR2 SYGVKD. Trimming pared 0 bases from V and 6 bases from J, leaving 12 bases between. There are 15 residues in the CDR3. The CDR3 nucleotides read TGTGCCATCAGTGAGTCGCGGGACGTTGGCAATGAGCAGTTCTTC. Amino acid sequence: CAISESRDVGNEQFF.

The V and J genes are TRBV5-4 and TRBJ2-2; D is tentatively TRBD1 or TRBD2 (6 bases each). The ends were cut back, 2 bases at V and 8 bases at J, with 13 bases in the middle. Germline V gene sequence: CDR1 SGHNT, CDR2 YYREEE (reference sequence). The CDR3 spans 14 residues. The CDR3 spells CASSLTGAEGELFF. In DNA, the CDR3 is TGTGCCAGCAGCTTAACGGGGGCTGAGGGGGAGCTGTTTTTT.

This rearrangement joins TRBV9 to TRBJ2-7; TRBD2 agrees at 8 bases. This CDR3 comprises 15 residues. Germline-derived CDR1 and CDR2 are SGDLS and YYNGEE. The V segment lost 0 bases and the J segment 0 bases; nucleotides outside the gene matches: 2. Here the CDR3 DNA reads TGTGCCAGCAGCGTAGGGAGCGGGGGCTCCTACGAGCAGTACTTC. This sequence encodes CASSVGSGGSYEQYF.

V is TRBV4-2 and J is TRBJ2-5; tentative D call: TRBD2 (6 bases). The CDR3 spans 16 residues. Trimming removed 1 base at V and 0 bases at J, with 12 bases between. Per the germline V gene, CDR1 is LGHNA and CDR2 is YNFKEQ. The CDR3 sequence: CASSQVGGGYQETQYF. The CDR3 DNA follows: TGTGCCAGCAGCCAAGTCGGCGGAGGGTACCAAGAGACCCAGTACTTC.

V and J are TRBV5-6 and TRBJ2-1; tentative D call: TRBD2 (5 bases). V was pared by 6 bases and J by 0 bases, with 13 bases between. This CDR3 contains 15 residues. Germline V lookup: CDR1 SGHDT, CDR2 YYEEEE. CDR3 protein: CASTPPGSSYNEQFF. CDR3 coding DNA: TGTGCCAGCACCCCGCCGGGGAGCTCCTACAATGAGCAGTTCTTC.

The genes are TRBV10-3 and TRBJ2-7; D unclear. Per the germline V gene, CDR1 is ENHRY and CDR2 is SYGVKD. Trimming cost V 2 bases and J 3 bases, with 11 bases left between them. CDR3 size: 14 residues. Here the CDR3 DNA reads TGTGCCATCAGTGAGGCGGCCCCGGGCTACGAGCAGTACTTC. Translation: CAISEAAPGYEQYF.

The rearrangement joins TRBV6-5 to TRBJ1-1, with D uncertain. The CDR3 covers 14 residues. V lost 2 bases to trimming and J lost 1 base, with 8 bases between them. Germline V gives CDR1 MNHEY, CDR2 SVGAGI. CDR3 nucleotide sequence: TGTGCCAGCAGTTACGTAAGGTCGAACACTGAAGCTTTCTTT. This codes for CASSYVRSNTEAFF.

This sequence joins TRBV11-1 and TRBJ2-2; 11 bases are a match to TRBD1. The J segment lost 7 bases and the V segment lost 3 bases, leaving 4 bases of the junction unmatched. The CDR3 length is 15 residues. CDR1 is SGHAT and CDR2 is FQDESV in the germline V gene (reference sequence). Here the CDR3 reads CASSLDRGLDGELFF. As DNA, the CDR3 is TGTGCCAGCAGCTTGGACAGGGGGCTGGACGGGGAGCTGTTTTTT.

The table lists this clone with a count of one. This chain connects TRBV5-6 to TRBJ1-2; no firm D call. Germline CDR1 and CDR2: SGHDT and YYEEEE. V was trimmed by 0 bases and J by 4 bases, leaving 7 bases between them. The CDR3 is made up of 13 amino acids. The CDR3: CASSLAAPYGYTF. The CDR3 nucleotides are TGTGCCAGCAGCTTGGCTGCTCCCTATGGCTACACCTTC.

The chain combines TRBV2 with TRBJ2-5, with D tentatively TRBD1 or TRBD2 (5 bases each). The V end was cut by 0 bases, the J end by 5 bases, with 19 bases between. This CDR3 contains 17 residues. Germline V gives CDR1 SNHLY, CDR2 FYNNEI. CDR3 bases: TGTGCCAGCAGTGAAGCGCTTTCTTCTTTTGGGGGTGAGACCCAGTACTTC. This encodes CASSEALSSFGGETQYF.

A few counts support this clone. The V and J genes are TRBV7-9 and TRBJ1-3, with no clear D. Trimming cost V 5 bases and J 0 bases, with 5 bases left between them. This CDR3 contains 13 residues. Germline loops: CDR1 SEHNR, CDR2 FQNEAQ (reference sequence). The CDR3: CASSQSSGNTIYF. The CDR3, as DNA: TGTGCCAGCAGCCAAAGCTCTGGAAACACCATATATTTT.

The chain is built from TRBV18 and TRBJ2-7; D is perhaps TRBD1 (6 bases). This CDR3 contains 16 residues. The V gene lost 3 bases and the J gene lost 2 bases, with 17 bases spanning the gap. Germline V gene sequence: CDR1 KGHSH, CDR2 LQKENI. The CDR3 sequence is CASSPFGGPGTYEQYF. Here the CDR3 DNA reads TGTGCCAGCTCACCTTTTGGGGGCCCCGGGACCTACGAGCAGTACTTC. Full variable domain (missing parts from reference TRBV18 and TRBJ2-7): NAGVMQNPRHLVRRRGQEARLRCSPMKGHSHVYWYRQLPEEGLKFMVYLQKENIIDESGMPKERFSAEFPKEGPSILRIQQVVRGDSAAYFCASSPFGGPGTYEQYFGPGTRLTVT.

This sequence joins TRBV9 and TRBJ1-1; 9 bases are shared with TRBD1. CDR1 and CDR2 from the germline V gene are SGDLS and YYNGEE. V lost 4 bases to trimming and J lost 4 bases; unmatched junction nucleotides: 5. The CDR3 sequence is 14 residues long. For the CDR3, the DNA is TGTGCCAGCAGCCGACAGGGGGGAGTCACTGAAGCTTTCTTT. It encodes CASSRQGGVTEAFF.

The V and J genes are TRBV29-1 and TRBJ2-1; 8 bases align to TRBD2. V dropped 1 base and J dropped 10; count of bases not matched to a gene: 6. Per germline, CDR1 SQVTM and CDR2 ANQGSEA. This CDR3 comprises 13 residues. For the CDR3, the DNA is TGCAGCGTTGAAGGCAGCGGGAGATTCGAGCAGTTCTTC. It yields the protein CSVEGSGRFEQFF.

V and J are TRBV5-1 and TRBJ1-1, with D tentatively TRBD1 (6 bases). The V gene's germline CDR1 is SGHRS and CDR2 YFSETQ. This CDR3 contains 14 residues. The V gene lost 4 bases and the J gene lost 2 bases, with 12 bases spanning the gap. CDR3 sequence: CASSPQTGNTEAFF. CDR3 DNA: TGCGCCAGCAGCCCCCAGACAGGTAACACTGAAGCTTTCTTT.

The chain couples TRBV4-1 to TRBJ2-1; 7 positions match TRBD1. Per the germline V gene, CDR1 is MGHRA and CDR2 is YSYEKL. CDR3 length: 15 amino acids. Trimming cost V 8 bases and J 2 bases; bases outside gene matches: 9. In nucleotides, the CDR3 is TGCGCCAGCGGACAACAGGGGAACGCCTACAATGAGCAGTTCTTC. Residues: CASGQQGNAYNEQFF.

CDR3 DNA: TGCGCCAGCAGCCAGGCCGGGCAAATTCTTACGGGCCCAGCCAAAAACATTCAGTACTTC. This gives the protein CASSQAGQILTGPAKNIQYF. The chain combines TRBV4-1 with TRBJ2-4; D unresolved. The CDR3 spans 20 residues. Trimming left V 3 bases short and J 0 bases short, with 24 bases between. Per the germline V gene, CDR1 is MGHRA and CDR2 is YSYEKL.